The 30 T cell receptor beta chains in this list originate from one sample, sequenced in a study of T-cell reconstitution after alpha-beta-depleted transplantation in children. TCRbeta library construction was performed incorporating unique molecular identifiers. TCRdb re-analysed the PCR reads in MiXCR, keeping a single row per CDR3 protein. The repertoire holds about 610,000 distinct CDR3 sequences, with more than 9% as singletons. Sequenced material: PBMCs from the stem cell graft donor, taken from the stem cell graft. These receptors were collected from a human donor who donated a stem cell graft to a child with acute myeloid leukemia.

As to this clonotype: The junction differs from germline at one of its ends, possibly a read error. This rearrangement joins TRBV6-2 or TRBV6-3 to TRBJ2-1; 8 nucleotides agree with TRBD2. Germline V gene sequence: CDR1 MNHEY, CDR2 SVGEGT. This CDR3 is built from 11 residues. For the CDR3, the DNA is TGTGCCAGCAGTCACCTGGGACTAGGGATTTTC. It translates to CASSHLGLGIF.

This clonotype has a count of ten or more. The J gene is TRBJ2-5, the V gene TRBV20-1; TRBD2 aligns across 9 bases. The V gene's germline CDR1 is DFQATT and CDR2 SNEGSKA (reference sequence). The CDR3 spans 15 residues. Trimming at V came to 5 bases and at J to 1 base, leaving 8 bases not matched to a gene. CDR3 sequence: CSAGGGGASQETQYF. As DNA, the CDR3 is TGCAGTGCTGGTGGCGGGGGGGCATCCCAAGAGACCCAGTACTTC.

The CDR3 coding sequence is TGTGCCACCAGTGATCGACGGGGCCGGGATAACAATGAGCAGTTCTTC. It specifies CATSDRRGRDNNEQFF. The chain carries TRBV24-1 and TRBJ2-1, with D possibly called TRBD1 or TRBD2 (5 bases each). The germline gives CDR1 KGHDR, CDR2 SFDVKD. Trimming removed 3 bases at V and 5 bases at J, with 16 bases between. The length of the CDR3 is 16 residues.

This clonotype was observed a handful of times. The rearrangement uses TRBV20-1 and TRBJ2-1; the D gene is possibly TRBD2 (6 bases). Germline values: CDR1 DFQATT, CDR2 SNEGSKA (reference sequence). The CDR3 length is 15 residues. The germline V and J ends were trimmed by 0 bases and 5 bases, with 14 bases remaining between them. CDR3 coding DNA: TGCAGTGCTAGAGATTACAGCGGGTCCCACAATGAGCAGTTCTTC. Translation: CSARDYSGSHNEQFF.

V and J are TRBV5-1 and TRBJ2-7; weak D call: TRBD1 (7 bases). CDR1 and CDR2 (germline): SGHRS, YFSETQ. CDR3 length: 15 amino acids. V shed 4 bases and J shed 1 base, with 15 bases lying between them. The CDR3 DNA reads TGCGCCAGCAGCCCCAGGGGGGCAAGATCCTACGAGCAGTACTTC. As protein: CASSPRGARSYEQYF.

In its sample, this clonotype was seen a few times. The rearrangement links TRBV7-3 to TRBJ2-3; TRBD1 might be the D (7 bases). CDR1 is SGHTA and CDR2 is FQGTGA in the germline V gene. V was pared by 5 bases and J by 5 bases, with 20 bases between. The CDR3 is 16 amino acids. Here the CDR3 reads CASSRTQGGSKDTQYF. In DNA, the CDR3 is TGTGCCAGCAGCCGAACGCAGGGGGGATCAAAAGATACGCAGTATTTT.

This clonotype has only a few counts. The CDR3 loop is CASSFSGTAYRPQHF. In DNA, the CDR3 is TGTGCCAGCAGCTTCTCCGGGACTGCCTACCGGCCCCAGCATTTT. V and J are TRBV12-3 or TRBV12-4 and TRBJ1-5; weak D call: TRBD1 (5 bases). The CDR3 spans 15 residues. V shed 6 bases and J shed 9 bases, with 21 bases lying between them.

This clonotype occurred many times. The chain uses TRBV2 and TRBJ2-1, with D unresolved. Trimming took off 2 bases at V and 10 bases at J, with 6 bases between the two ends. Germline CDR1 reads SNHLY; CDR2 reads FYNNEI. The CDR3 extends over 11 amino acids. The DNA for the CDR3 is TGTGCCAGCAGTGAATGGGCAGAGCAGTTCTTC. Its protein is CASSEWAEQFF.

This clonotype came up a few times. The genes are TRBV5-1 and TRBJ1-1; 7 bases are a match to TRBD1. This CDR3 is 16 amino acids long. Trimming removed 5 bases from V and 0 bases from J; junction bases left unmatched: 10. Germline values: CDR1 SGHRS, CDR2 YFSETQ. CDR3 bases: TGCGCCAGCAGTTACACATTGACAGGGCTGAACACTGAAGCTTTCTTT. The encoded protein is CASSYTLTGLNTEAFF. The full variable domain, its missing parts supplied by reference TRBV5-1 and TRBJ1-1, is KAGVTQTPRYLIKTRGQQVTLSCSPISGHRSVSWYQQTPGQGLQFLFEYFSETQRNKGNFPGRFSGRQFSNSRSEMNVSTLELGDSALYLCASSYTLTGLNTEAFFGQGTRLTVV.

The chain links TRBV11-2 to TRBJ2-3, with D perhaps matching TRBD2 (5 bases). V was cut by 5 bases and J by 2 bases, with 11 bases left in between. Per the germline V gene, CDR1 is SGHAT and CDR2 is FQNNGV. CDR3 length: 14 amino acids. The CDR3 reads CASSTRLITDTQYF. The DNA for the CDR3 is TGTGCCAGCAGCACCAGACTAATCACAGATACGCAGTATTTT.

The V and J genes are TRBV5-1 and TRBJ2-7; perhaps TRBD1 as D (6 bases). V dropped 0 bases and J dropped 4 bases, with 20 bases sitting between them. From germline, CDR1 is SGHRS and CDR2 YFSETQ. The CDR3 sequence is 17 residues long. CDR3 residues: CASSLGMTGRLLYEQYF. The CDR3 DNA reads TGCGCCAGCAGCTTGGGGATGACAGGCCGCCTTTTGTACGAGCAGTACTTC.

The V gene is TRBV19, the J gene TRBJ2-1; D is unclear. V dropped 6 bases and J dropped 4 bases, with 19 bases sitting between them. Germline V gene sequence: CDR1 LNHDA, CDR2 SQIVND (reference sequence). This CDR3 contains 16 residues. The CDR3 region is CASSHKSVQLYNEQFF. CDR3 coding DNA: TGTGCCAGTAGCCATAAATCGGTCCAATTGTACAATGAGCAGTTCTTC.

The chain employs TRBV7-2 and TRBJ2-3; D unclear. This CDR3 contains 17 residues. Germline assignment: CDR1 SGHTA and CDR2 FQGNSA. V lost 4 bases to trimming and J lost 1 base, with 18 bases between them. Here the CDR3 reads CASSSVELSGRTDTQYF. DNA for the CDR3: TGTGCCAGCAGCTCCGTTGAGTTATCGGGCCGCACAGATACGCAGTATTTT. The whole variable domain, remainder taken from reference TRBV7-2 and TRBJ2-3, is GAGVSQSPSNKVTEKGKDVELRCDPISGHTALYWYRQSLGQGLEFLIYFQGNSAPDKSGLPSDRFSAERTGGSVSTLTIQRTQQEDSAVYLCASSSVELSGRTDTQYFGPGTRLTVL.

This clonotype was seen more than once but under ten times. This chain links TRBV12-3 or TRBV12-4 with TRBJ2-1, with TRBD2 matching over 15 bases. There are 16 residues in the CDR3. The ends lost 3 bases at V and 8 bases at J; junction bases unmatched: 5. CDR3 DNA sequence: TGTGCCAGCAGTTTTGGACTAGCGGGAGGGTTGGATGAGCAGTTCTTC. Its translation: CASSFGLAGGLDEQFF.

The sample holds a few counts of this clonotype. The rearrangement uses TRBV7-3 and TRBJ2-1; 9 bases align to TRBD1. The CDR3 is 17 amino acids. Germline trimming cut 5 bases from V and 6 bases from J; bases unmatched to any gene: 14. Germline-derived CDR1 and CDR2 are SGHTA and FQGTGA. CDR3 DNA sequence: TGTGCCAGCAGCACCGGGACAGGGAGAGCGGGACTCAATGAGCAGTTCTTC. Residues: CASSTGTGRAGLNEQFF.

This clonotype was observed a handful of times. This rearrangement joins TRBV30 to TRBJ2-3; unclear D gene. The germline V gene encodes CDR1 GTSNPN and CDR2 SVGIG (reference sequence). V lost 1 base and J lost 8, with 16 bases in between. The CDR3 sequence is 14 residues long. CDR3 in DNA: TGTGCCTGGAGTGCCCCACACCTGCCTGGTACGCAGTATTTT. This gives the protein CAWSAPHLPGTQYF. The full variable domain, completed using reference TRBV30 and TRBJ2-3, is SQTIHQWPATLVQPVGSPLSLECTVEGTSNPNLYWYRQAAGRGLQLLFYSVGIGQISSEVPQNLSASRPQDRQFILSSKKLLLSDSGFYLCAWSAPHLPGTQYFGPGTRLTVL.

This chain uses TRBV28 with TRBJ2-7; 15 nucleotides match TRBD2. Germline loops: CDR1 MDHEN, CDR2 SYDVKM. The CDR3 is 19 residues long. The V and J ends lost 7 bases and 0 bases, in that order; junction bases with no gene match: 13. The CDR3 sequence is CASTLPGTSGRRRSYEQYF. The DNA of the CDR3 is TGTGCCAGCACTCTCCCCGGGACTAGCGGGAGGCGTCGCTCCTACGAGCAGTACTTC.

This clonotype was seen only a few times. CDR3 nucleotide sequence: TGTGCCAGCAGCCAAGCGACAGTTAACTCCTACGAGCAGTACTTC. Its translation is CASSQATVNSYEQYF. The chain employs TRBV4-2 and TRBJ2-7; weak D call: TRBD1 (5 bases). Germline-derived CDR1 and CDR2 are LGHNA and YNFKEQ. V dropped 1 base and J dropped 0 bases, with 10 bases sitting between them. The CDR3 is 15 residues long.

This clonotype showed up just a few times. This rearrangement joins TRBV3-1 to TRBJ1-3; D call uncertain. The CDR3 is 15 residues long. V was trimmed by 1 base and J by 0 bases, leaving 7 bases between them. Germline-derived CDR1 and CDR2 are LGHDT and YNNKEL (reference sequence). CDR3 nucleotides: TGTGCCAGCAGCCAAGGAGTGCTCTCTGGAAACACCATATATTTT. Amino acid sequence: CASSQGVLSGNTIYF.

The CDR3 bases are TGCAGTGCTAGAGGCGGCGGAATTAACACCGGGGAGCTGTTTTTT. This sequence encodes CSARGGGINTGELFF. The chain has TRBV20-1 and TRBJ2-2; D gene unclear. The CDR3 is made up of 15 amino acids. Germline V gene lookup returns CDR1 DFQATT and CDR2 SNEGSKA (reference sequence). The V end lost 1 base, the J end lost 2 bases, and 11 bases lay between the germline ends.

V and J are TRBV29-1 and TRBJ2-5; perhaps TRBD1 as D (6 bases). Trimming shortened V by 4 bases and J by 2 bases, and 14 bases separated the two germline ends. CDR1 is SQVTM and CDR2 is ANQGSEA in the germline V gene. There are 14 residues in the CDR3. The CDR3 DNA sequence: TGCAGCGTTGGGACAGTCGGGCCGCAAGAGACCCAGTACTTC. Its translation is CSVGTVGPQETQYF. Using reference TRBV29-1 and TRBJ2-5 for the parts outside the CDR3, the full variable domain is SAVISQKPSRDICQRGTSLTIQCQVDSQVTMMFWYRQQPGQSLTLIATANQGSEATYESGFVIDKFPISRPNLTFSTLTVSNMSPEDSSIYLCSVGTVGPQETQYFGPGTRLLVL.

Points on this clonotype: Given a much more abundant clone one base away, this may be a read error. The rearrangement joins TRBV12-3 or TRBV12-4 to TRBJ2-5, with 10 bases aligning to TRBD1. There are 15 residues in the CDR3. CDR3 DNA sequence: TGTGCCAGCAGTTCCGGACAGGGGGGCGGAGAGACCCAGAACTTC. It translates to CASSSGQGGGETQNF.

This clonotype occurred many times. The DNA of the CDR3 is TGTGCCAGCAGCCCGTCTCGGCCAGGGAGCTCCTACAATGAGCAGTTCTTC. This encodes CASSPSRPGSSYNEQFF. The chain employs TRBV7-8 and TRBJ2-1; D could derive from TRBD1 or TRBD2 (5 bases each). Germline V lookup: CDR1 SGHVS, CDR2 FQNEAQ. V shed 5 bases and J shed 0 bases, with 17 bases lying between them. This CDR3 has 17 residues.

The V call is TRBV7-2, the J call TRBJ2-7; D possibly uses TRBD1 or TRBD2 (5 bases each). From germline, CDR1 is SGHTA and CDR2 FQGNSA. CDR3 length: 15 amino acids. V was shortened by 10 bases and J by 5 bases, with 24 bases between the two germline ends. The CDR3 is CATGSGKGPFHEQYF. CDR3 in DNA: TGTGCCACCGGTTCAGGGAAGGGACCCTTCCACGAGCAGTACTTC.

A few counts support this clonotype. The chain has TRBV9 and TRBJ2-1; TRBD2 is a possible D gene (6 bases). V dropped 0 bases and J dropped 12 bases, with 10 bases sitting between them. Germline V gives CDR1 SGDLS, CDR2 YYNGEE. There are 12 residues in the CDR3. The CDR3 here is CASSVVEGGQFF. The DNA of the CDR3 is TGTGCCAGCAGCGTAGTTGAGGGAGGGCAGTTCTTC.

This clonotype has ten or more counts. This chain uses TRBV7-2 with TRBJ1-1; D uncertain. The CDR3 extends over 15 amino acids. The V gene's germline CDR1 is SGHTA and CDR2 FQGNSA. The germline V and J ends were trimmed by 4 bases and 11 bases, with 23 bases remaining between them. Here the CDR3 DNA reads TGTGCCAGCAGCTCTGCGCTGACATCCCATTCGGCGGCTTTCTTT. Translation: CASSSALTSHSAAFF.

The chain combines TRBV7-2 with TRBJ2-5, with D perhaps given as TRBD1 or TRBD2 (5 bases each). V was shortened by 5 bases and J by 2 bases, with 12 bases between the two germline ends. The CDR3 runs 14 residues. The germline CDR1 and CDR2 sequences are SGHTA and FQGNSA. This CDR3 is CASSPFGGQETQYF. CDR3 DNA sequence: TGTGCCAGCAGCCCATTTGGGGGACAAGAGACCCAGTACTTC.

The chain employs TRBV27 and TRBJ1-5, with D unclear. CDR3 length equals 17 residues. The V gene's germline CDR1 is MNHEY and CDR2 SMNVEV (reference sequence). The germline V and J ends were trimmed by 2 bases and 7 bases, with 21 bases remaining between them. CDR3 sequence reads: CASSLDSRSPLPQPQHF. The CDR3 nucleotides are TGTGCCAGCAGTTTAGATTCTAGATCCCCATTGCCGCAGCCCCAGCATTTT.

This clonotype was found a few times. The genes are TRBV28 and TRBJ2-1; possible D gene TRBD2, 7 bases. With 6 bases removed from V and 6 bases from J, the gap between germline ends came to 18 bases. CDR3 size: 15 residues. CDR1 is MDHEN, CDR2 SYDVKM, per germline. The CDR3 DNA follows: TGTGCCAGCAGCCCCGACGGGGGGCGGTTCAATGAGCAGTTCTTC. Translating it yields CASSPDGGRFNEQFF.

The rearrangement uses TRBV5-1 and TRBJ2-1; 14 nucleotides align to TRBD2. This CDR3 is built from 18 residues. Trimming removed 4 bases from V and 2 bases from J; junction bases left unmatched: 8. The V gene's germline CDR1 is SGHRS and CDR2 YFSETQ. CDR3 coding DNA: TGCGCCAGCAGCGACGGACTAGCGGGAGGTGTAGCCTACAATGAGCAGTTCTTC. Translation gives CASSDGLAGGVAYNEQFF.